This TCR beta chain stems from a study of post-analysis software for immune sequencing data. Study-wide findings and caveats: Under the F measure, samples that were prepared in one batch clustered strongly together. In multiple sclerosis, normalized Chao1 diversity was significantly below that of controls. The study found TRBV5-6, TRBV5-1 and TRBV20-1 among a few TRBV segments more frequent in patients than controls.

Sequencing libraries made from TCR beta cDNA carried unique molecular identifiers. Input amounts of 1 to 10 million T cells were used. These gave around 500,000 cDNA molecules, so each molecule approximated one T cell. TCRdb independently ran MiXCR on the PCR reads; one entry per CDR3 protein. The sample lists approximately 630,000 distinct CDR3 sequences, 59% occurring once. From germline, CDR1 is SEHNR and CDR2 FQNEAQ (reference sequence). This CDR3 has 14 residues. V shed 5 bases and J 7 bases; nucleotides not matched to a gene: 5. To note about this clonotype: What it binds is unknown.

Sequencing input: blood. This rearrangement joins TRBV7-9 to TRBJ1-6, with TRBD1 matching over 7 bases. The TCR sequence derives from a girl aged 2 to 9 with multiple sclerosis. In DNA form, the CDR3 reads TGTGCCAGCAGCCTGGGACAGTCCAATTCACCCCTCCACTTT. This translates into CASSLGQSNSPLHF.